Following are 7 T cell receptor beta chains from one sample sequenced in a study of blood T cell repertoires in COVID-19. Only in-frame clones appear in the TCRdb table, and some are missing; sequencing was by immunoSEQ multiplex PCR. The sample includes about 87,000 clones, about 92% of them seen just once. Sequencing was carried out using peripheral blood. Every receptor here comes from a man in his late teens or twenties with COVID-19, enrolled during active disease.

J is TRBJ2-7 and V is TRBV6-1, with TRBD2 identical over 10 bases. The CDR3 runs to 20 residues. J lost 0 bases, V lost 1 base, and 15 bases had no gene match. Germline CDR1 and CDR2: MNHNS and SASEGT. CDR3 DNA sequence: TGTGCCAGCAGTGAAGATGCGACTAGCGGGTGGACCCACTTCTCCTACGAGCAGTACTTC. Protein product: CASSEDATSGWTHFSYEQYF.

As DNA, the CDR3 is TGCGCCAGCAGCCCTGGGACTAGCGGGAGGGATAATGAGCAGTTCTTC. Translated: CASSPGTSGRDNEQFF. The V and J genes are TRBV4-3 and TRBJ2-1; TRBD2 aligns across 16 bases. Per the germline V gene, CDR1 is LGHNA and CDR2 is YSLEER. With 4 bases clipped from V and 7 bases from J, the junction kept 4 bases outside the gene matches. The CDR3 totals 16 residues.

V gene TRBV27 combines with J gene TRBJ2-1, with a weak D call TRBD2 (5 bases). Germline CDR1 and CDR2: MNHEY and SMNVEV (reference sequence). The CDR3 has 17 amino acids. Deletions cut 3 bases from V and 0 bases from J, with 15 bases between. The CDR3: CASSLGRGSPSYNEQFF. CDR3 coding DNA: TGTGCCAGCAGTTTGGGTAGAGGGAGTCCCTCCTACAATGAGCAGTTCTTC.

This chain joins TRBV5-1 and TRBJ2-5; tentative D call: TRBD1 (6 bases). Trimming pared 3 bases from V and 1 base from J, leaving 22 bases between. The CDR3 totals 18 residues. Looked up from germline, CDR1 is SGHRS and CDR2 is YFSETQ. CDR3 in amino acids: CASSYGQLLAYGQETQYF. The CDR3 DNA follows: TGCGCCAGCAGCTACGGACAGCTCCTGGCGTACGGCCAAGAGACCCAGTACTTC.

This clone was found once. The gene calls are TRBV11-2 and TRBJ2-1; D is unclear. The germline V gene encodes CDR1 SGHAT and CDR2 FQNNGV. This CDR3 is built from 13 residues. With 0 bases removed from V and 10 bases from J, the gap between germline ends came to 10 bases. The CDR3 nucleotides read TGTGCCAGCAGCTTAGAGAGGTCTCAGGAGCAGTTCTTC. Translation: CASSLERSQEQFF.

This chain links TRBV7-6 with TRBJ2-3, with 13 bases lining up with TRBD2. Germline CDR1 SGHVS, CDR2 FNYEAQ. The CDR3 length is 19 residues. The V segment lost 1 base and the J segment 4 bases; nucleotides outside the gene matches: 11. The CDR3 DNA reads as TGTGCCAGCAGCTTAGGTCCCCCCGGACTAGCGGGAGTTTCAGATACGCAGTATTTT. This translates into CASSLGPPGLAGVSDTQYF.

Remarks on this clone: Relative to the germline gene, one junction end is altered; a read error may explain this. V usage is TRBV28 and J usage is TRBJ1-4; no clear D gene. This CDR3 is 13 amino acids long. Germline V gene sequence: CDR1 MDHEN, CDR2 SYDVKM. CDR3 DNA sequence: TGTGCCAGCAGTTTAGCTATTAATGAAAAACTGCTTTTT. Its protein is CASSLAINEKLLF.